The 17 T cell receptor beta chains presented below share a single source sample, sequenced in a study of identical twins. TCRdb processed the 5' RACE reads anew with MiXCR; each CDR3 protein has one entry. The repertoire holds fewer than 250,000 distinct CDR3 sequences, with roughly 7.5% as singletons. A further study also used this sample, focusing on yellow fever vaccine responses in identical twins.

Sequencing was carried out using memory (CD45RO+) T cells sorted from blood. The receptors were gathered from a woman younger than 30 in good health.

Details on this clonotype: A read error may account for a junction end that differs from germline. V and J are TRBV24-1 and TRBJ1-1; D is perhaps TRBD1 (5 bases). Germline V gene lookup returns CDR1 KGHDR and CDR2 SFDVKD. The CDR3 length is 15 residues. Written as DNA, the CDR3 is TGTGTCACCAGTGATGCCGGGACGGGCGCCACTGAAGCTTTCTTT. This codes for CVTSDAGTGATEAFF.

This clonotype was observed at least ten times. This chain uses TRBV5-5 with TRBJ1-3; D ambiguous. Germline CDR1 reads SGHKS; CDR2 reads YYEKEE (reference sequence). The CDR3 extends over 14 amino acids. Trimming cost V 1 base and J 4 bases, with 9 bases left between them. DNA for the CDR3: TGTGCCAGCAGCTTGAAAAGGTCCGGAAACACCATATATTTT. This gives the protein CASSLKRSGNTIYF. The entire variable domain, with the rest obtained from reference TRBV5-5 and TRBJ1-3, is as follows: DAGVTQSPTHLIKTRGQQVTLRCSPISGHKSVSWYQQVLGQGPQFIFQYYEKEERGRGNFPDRFSARQFPNYSSELNVNALLLGDSALYLCASSLKRSGNTIYFGEGSWLTVV.

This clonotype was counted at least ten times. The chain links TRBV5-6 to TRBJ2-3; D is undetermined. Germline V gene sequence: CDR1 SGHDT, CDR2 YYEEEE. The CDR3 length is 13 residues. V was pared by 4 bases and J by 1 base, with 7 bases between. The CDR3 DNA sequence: TGTGCCAGCAGCGGGTTGCGCACAGATACGCAGTATTTT. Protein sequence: CASSGLRTDTQYF.

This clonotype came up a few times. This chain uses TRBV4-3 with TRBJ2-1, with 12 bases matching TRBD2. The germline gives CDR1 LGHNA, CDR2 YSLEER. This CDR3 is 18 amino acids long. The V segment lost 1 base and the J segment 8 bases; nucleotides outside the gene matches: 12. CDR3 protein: CASSQAALAGGKRDEQFF. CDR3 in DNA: TGCGCCAGCAGCCAAGCCGCACTAGCGGGGGGAAAAAGGGATGAGCAGTTCTTC.

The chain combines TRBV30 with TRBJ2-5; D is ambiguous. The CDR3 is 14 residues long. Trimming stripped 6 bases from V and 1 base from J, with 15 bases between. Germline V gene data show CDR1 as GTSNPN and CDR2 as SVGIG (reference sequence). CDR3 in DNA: TGTGCCTGCGTTGCTTCGTTTATCCAAGAGACCCAGTACTTC. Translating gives CACVASFIQETQYF.

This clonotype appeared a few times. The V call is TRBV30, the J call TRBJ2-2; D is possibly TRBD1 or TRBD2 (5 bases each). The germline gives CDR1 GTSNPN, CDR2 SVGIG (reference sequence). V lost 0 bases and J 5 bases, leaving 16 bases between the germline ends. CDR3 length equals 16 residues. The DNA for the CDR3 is TGTGCCTGGAGTGTACTCGAGGGGAAGGGAACCGGGGAGCTGTTTTTT. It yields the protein CAWSVLEGKGTGELFF.

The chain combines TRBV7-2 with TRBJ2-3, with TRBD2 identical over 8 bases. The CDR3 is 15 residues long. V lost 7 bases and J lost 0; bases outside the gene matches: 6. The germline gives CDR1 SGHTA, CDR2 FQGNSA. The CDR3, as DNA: TGTGCCAGCAACTCCGGGGGGGGAAGCACAGATACGCAGTATTTT. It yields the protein CASNSGGGSTDTQYF.

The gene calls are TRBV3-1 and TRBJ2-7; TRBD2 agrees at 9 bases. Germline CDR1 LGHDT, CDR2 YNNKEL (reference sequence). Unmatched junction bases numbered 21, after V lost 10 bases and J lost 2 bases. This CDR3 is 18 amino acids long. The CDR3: CANRANGGSGRRTYEQYF. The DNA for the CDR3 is TGTGCCAACAGGGCTAACGGGGGCAGCGGGAGGAGAACCTACGAGCAGTACTTC.

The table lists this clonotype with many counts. For the CDR3, the DNA is TGTGCCAGCAGCTTATCTTGGGGCGAGCAGTACTTC. It specifies CASSLSWGEQYF. The chain is built from TRBV7-2 and TRBJ2-7; no clear D gene. The CDR3 is 12 residues long. Germline V CDR1 and CDR2: SGHTA, FQGNSA. Trimming pared 2 bases from V and 6 bases from J, leaving 8 bases between.

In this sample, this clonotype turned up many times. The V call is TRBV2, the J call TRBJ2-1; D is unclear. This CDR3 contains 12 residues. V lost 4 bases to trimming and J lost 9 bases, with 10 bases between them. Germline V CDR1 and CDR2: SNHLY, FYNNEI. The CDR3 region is CASSARGFEQFF. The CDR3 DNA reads TGTGCCAGCAGTGCCCGAGGTTTTGAGCAGTTCTTC.

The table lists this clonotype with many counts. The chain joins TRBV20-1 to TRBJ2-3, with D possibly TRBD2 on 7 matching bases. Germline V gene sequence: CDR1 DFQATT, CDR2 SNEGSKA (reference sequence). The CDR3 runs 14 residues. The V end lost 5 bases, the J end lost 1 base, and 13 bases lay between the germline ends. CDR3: CSAPGGRGTDTQYF. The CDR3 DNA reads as TGCAGTGCTCCCGGGGGGCGGGGCACAGATACGCAGTATTTT.

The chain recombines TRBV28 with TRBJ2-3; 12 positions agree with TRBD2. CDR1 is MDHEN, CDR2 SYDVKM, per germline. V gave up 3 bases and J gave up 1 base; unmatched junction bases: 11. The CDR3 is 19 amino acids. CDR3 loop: CASSFASGRAFSGTDTQYF. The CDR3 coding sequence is TGTGCCAGCAGTTTCGCTAGCGGGAGGGCCTTCAGTGGCACAGATACGCAGTATTTT.

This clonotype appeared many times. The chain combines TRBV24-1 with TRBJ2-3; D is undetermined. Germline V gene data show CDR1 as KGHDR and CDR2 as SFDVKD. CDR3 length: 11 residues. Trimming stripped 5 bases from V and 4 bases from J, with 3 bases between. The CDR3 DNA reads TGTGCCACCAGTGTTTCAGATACGCAGTATTTT. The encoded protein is CATSVSDTQYF.

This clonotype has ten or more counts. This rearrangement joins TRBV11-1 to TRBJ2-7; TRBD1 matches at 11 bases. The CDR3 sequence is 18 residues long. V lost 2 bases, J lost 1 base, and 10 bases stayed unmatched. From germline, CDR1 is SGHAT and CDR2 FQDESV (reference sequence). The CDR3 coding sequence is TGTGCCAGCAGCTTAAGGTTCGGGACAGGGGGAATTTCCTACGAGCAGTACTTC. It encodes CASSLRFGTGGISYEQYF.

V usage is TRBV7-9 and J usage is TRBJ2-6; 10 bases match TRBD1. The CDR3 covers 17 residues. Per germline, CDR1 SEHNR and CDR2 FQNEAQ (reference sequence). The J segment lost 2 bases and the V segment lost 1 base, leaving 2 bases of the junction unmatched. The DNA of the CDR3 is TGTGCCAGCAGCTTAGTAGGACAGGGGGCTGGGGCCAACGTCCTGACTTTC. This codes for CASSLVGQGAGANVLTF.

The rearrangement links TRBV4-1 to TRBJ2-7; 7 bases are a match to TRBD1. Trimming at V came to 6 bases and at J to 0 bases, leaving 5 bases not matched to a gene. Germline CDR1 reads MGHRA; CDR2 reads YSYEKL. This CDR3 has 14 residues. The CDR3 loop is CASSYRGPSYEQYF. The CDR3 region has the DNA TGCGCCAGCAGTTACAGGGGCCCCTCCTACGAGCAGTACTTC.

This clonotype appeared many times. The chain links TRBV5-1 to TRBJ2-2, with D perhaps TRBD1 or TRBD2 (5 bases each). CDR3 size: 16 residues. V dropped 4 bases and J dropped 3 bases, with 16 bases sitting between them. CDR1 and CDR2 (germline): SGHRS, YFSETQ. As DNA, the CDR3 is TGCGCCAGCAGCCAAAGTACAGGAGCGGACACCGGGGAGCTGTTTTTT. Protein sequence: CASSQSTGADTGELFF.